This is a list of T cell receptor beta chains from one sample in a study of cytomegalovirus exposure and HLA in healthy donors. Libraries were prepared by immunoSEQ multiplex PCR; TCRdb keeps only in-frame clonotypes and omits some of them. The profile shows about 160,000 clones, around four fifths of them singletons. The sample comprised PBMCs. The receptors come from a woman under 30 in good health and CMV-seronegative. Each CDR3 is given with its conserved first and last residue. The D gene is left open where the match is weak.

D gene	J gene	V gene	CDR3 protein
NA	TRBJ1-5	TRBV18	CASSPPDSNQPQHF
NA	TRBJ2-5	TRBV5-4	CASSFGGKETQYF
NA	TRBJ1-2	TRBV5-1	CASSLDRYYGYTF
TRBD2	TRBJ2-1	TRBV11-2	CASSLRDYLYNEQFF
TRBD2	TRBJ2-7	TRBV29-1	CSVEETSGRSYEQYF
NA	TRBJ2-3	TRBV6-1	CASRRSRERADTQYF
NA	TRBJ2-7	TRBV29-1	CSVGSSPYEQYF
NA	TRBJ2-5	TRBV28	CASSPTYRDTGGETQYF
NA	TRBJ1-2	TRBV28	CASQQGAYGYTF
NA	TRBJ1-2	TRBV14	CASSQDWRGGYTF
NA	TRBJ2-7	TRBV6-1	CASSEGGHSYEQYF
TRBD2	TRBJ2-7	TRBV7-3	CASSQFGGSSYEQYF
NA	TRBJ1-4	TRBV5-4	CASSLGAGEKLFF
NA	TRBJ2-7	TRBV2	CASSDVGGRGSLRSYEQYF
NA	TRBJ1-5	TRBV7-2	CASSLSPNPGQPQHF
NA	TRBJ1-3	TRBV11-2	CASRQSGDGNTIYF
NA	TRBJ2-7	TRBV2	CASSEYRNLYEQYF
TRBD1	TRBJ1-2	TRBV19	CASSTRLETGRNYGYTF
TRBD1	TRBJ2-7	TRBV28	CASSLGGQGADYEQYF
TRBD2	TRBJ2-2	TRBV4-1	CASGGENTGELFF
NA	TRBJ1-4	TRBV19	CATSTGNEKLFF
NA	TRBJ2-5	TRBV27	CASSSGVYGTQYF
NA	TRBJ1-3	TRBV4-1	CASSQVGRASGNTIYF
NA	TRBJ2-5	TRBV7-6	CASSLGGRQTQYF
TRBD2	TRBJ2-1	TRBV7-9	CASSPSGYYNEQFF
NA	TRBJ1-2	TRBV11-2	CASTVSPERGAGYTF
NA	TRBJ2-6	TRBV5-1	CASSLARFDGANVLTF
NA	TRBJ1-2	TRBV25-1	CASSDQGLRGYTF
TRBD2	TRBJ2-1	TRBV5-6	CASSLGGGYNERFF